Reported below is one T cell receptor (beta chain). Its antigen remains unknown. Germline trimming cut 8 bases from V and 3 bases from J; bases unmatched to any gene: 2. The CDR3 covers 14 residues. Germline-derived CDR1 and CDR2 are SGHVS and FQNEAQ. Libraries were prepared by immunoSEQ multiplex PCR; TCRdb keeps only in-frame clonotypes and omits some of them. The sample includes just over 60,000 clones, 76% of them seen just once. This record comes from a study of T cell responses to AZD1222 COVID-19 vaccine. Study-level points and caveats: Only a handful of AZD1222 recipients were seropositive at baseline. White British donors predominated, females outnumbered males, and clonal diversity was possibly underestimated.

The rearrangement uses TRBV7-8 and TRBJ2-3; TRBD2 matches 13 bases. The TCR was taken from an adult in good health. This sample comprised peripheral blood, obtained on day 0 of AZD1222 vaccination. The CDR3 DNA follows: TGTGCCAGCGGGGGACTAGCGGGGACAGATACGCAGTATTTT. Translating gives CASGGLAGTDTQYF.